The TCR beta chain described here comes from a study of CD8+ T cells in alopecia areata. Treatment denoted: oral pan-JAK inhibitor, 5-10 mg twice daily. The authors extracted RNA and reverse transcribed it into cDNA as the sequencing template. Sequencing was performed with immunoSEQ multiplex PCR; in TCRdb, only in-frame clones are kept and a portion is missing. Found here are around 190,000 clones, 55% to 70% of them singletons; the top ten hold more than 3.5%. This specimen consisted of CD4+ T cells sorted from blood, obtained at week 4, from a patient treated with tofacitinib. This TCR was recovered from a human donor with alopecia areata.

The CDR3 region is CATSRDRGYEQYF. As DNA, the CDR3 is TGTGCCACCAGCCGGGACCGGGGATACGAGCAGTACTTC. The J gene is TRBJ2-7, the V gene TRBV27, with D perhaps matching TRBD1 or TRBD2 (5 bases each). Trimming took off 10 bases at V and 4 bases at J, with 17 bases between the two ends. This CDR3 contains 13 residues. From germline, CDR1 is MNHEY and CDR2 SMNVEV (reference sequence).